The 27 T cell receptor beta chains below come from one sample, sequenced in a study of cytomegalovirus exposure and HLA in healthy donors. The PCR contained 60 Vbeta and 13 Jbeta primers. Produced via immunoSEQ multiplex PCR; TCRdb's table is partial and in-frame only. The sample holds about 98,000 clones; roughly 60% are singletons and the top ten take 4.8%. The sequenced material came from PBMCs. The receptors derive from a human donor in good health.

The chain employs TRBV28 and TRBJ2-3, with TRBD2 matching over 14 bases. Germline V CDR1 and CDR2: MDHEN, SYDVKM. V was pared by 5 bases and J by 5 bases, with 21 bases of the junction left unmatched. The CDR3 length is 21 residues. CDR3 sequence (DNA): TGTGCCAGCAGTCCCCGACCCCTATGGACTAGCGGGAGGTCGCACAGAGATACGCAGTATTTT. Protein sequence: CASSPRPLWTSGRSHRDTQYF.

The chain is built from TRBV5-8 and TRBJ2-1, with TRBD2 matching 11 bases. Germline V gene data show CDR1 as SGHTS and CDR2 as YDEGEE. The CDR3 spans 13 residues. Trimming took 1 base from V and 10 from J; bases not matched to a gene: 1. The CDR3 sequence is CASSLIAGGEQFF. CDR3 sequence (DNA): TGTGCCAGCAGCTTGATAGCGGGAGGGGAGCAGTTCTTC. Based on the CDR3 plus reference TRBV5-8 and TRBJ2-1, the full variable domain is EAGVTQSPTHLIKTRGQQATLRCSPISGHTSVYWYQQALGLGLQFLLWYDEGEERNRGNFPPRFSGRQFPNYSSELNVNALELEDSALYLCASSLIAGGEQFFGPGTRLTVL.

V gene TRBV5-1 combines with J gene TRBJ2-3; 8 bases are a match to TRBD2. CDR3 length equals 16 residues. In germline, CDR1 is SGHRS, CDR2 YFSETQ. With 4 bases clipped from V and 6 bases from J, the junction kept 13 bases outside the gene matches. CDR3 nucleotide sequence: TGCGCCAGCAGCCCTCGGGGGCGGGAGGCGGCCGATACGCAGTATTTT. Protein sequence: CASSPRGREAADTQYF.

This clone came up a few times. The chain recombines TRBV7-9 with TRBJ2-3; TRBD2 agrees at 11 bases. CDR1 is SEHNR and CDR2 is FQNEAQ in the germline V gene (reference sequence). The CDR3 consists of 17 residues. V was pared by 4 bases and J by 2 bases, with 8 bases of the junction left unmatched. DNA for the CDR3: TGTGCCAGCAGCTCAGTTAGCGGGAGGGCCTTCACAGATACGCAGTATTTT. This translates into CASSSVSGRAFTDTQYF.

This chain joins TRBV5-1 and TRBJ1-1; weak D call: TRBD1 (6 bases). CDR1 is SGHRS and CDR2 is YFSETQ in the germline V gene. This CDR3 is built from 14 residues. Trimming removed 5 bases at V and 1 base at J, with 12 bases between. In nucleotides, the CDR3 is TGCGCCAGCAGGTCAGGACAGTCGAACACTGAAGCTTTCTTT. It specifies CASRSGQSNTEAFF.

The chain is built from TRBV25-1 and TRBJ1-2; no definite D call. This CDR3 has 13 residues. V lost 4 bases, J lost 1 base, and 7 bases lay in between. Germline V lookup: CDR1 MGHDK, CDR2 SYGVNS. CDR3 sequence: CASSGAGNYGYTF. The CDR3 bases are TGTGCCAGCAGTGGGGCCGGTAACTATGGCTACACCTTC.

The sample holds a few counts of this clone. The chain combines TRBV4-1 with TRBJ2-3, with 8 bases that match TRBD1. The CDR3 sequence is 15 residues long. Germline CDR1 and CDR2: MGHRA and YSYEKL. The trim removed 0 bases at V and 4 bases at J, leaving 3 bases unmatched. CDR3 protein: CASSQDSGQADTQYF. In DNA, the CDR3 is TGCGCCAGCAGCCAAGACTCGGGACAGGCAGATACGCAGTATTTT.

The chain couples TRBV5-6 to TRBJ1-5, with 10 bases lining up with TRBD1. From germline, CDR1 is SGHDT and CDR2 YYEEEE. The CDR3 runs 14 residues. V trimming: 4 bases; J trimming: 6 bases; junction bases outside the gene matches: 4. CDR3 residues: CASSGQGGIQPQHF. As DNA, the CDR3 is TGTGCCAGCAGCGGACAGGGGGGAATTCAGCCCCAGCATTTT.

The chain employs TRBV21-1 and TRBJ2-4; the table's D call, TRBD2, was not checked against the DNA. TRBV21-1 is a pseudogene segment. The CDR3 spans 20 residues. The CDR3 nucleotides are TGTGCCAGCAGCAAAAAAGGACTAGGGGGAGGTTTTCTAGCCAAAAACATTCAGTACTTC. Encoded protein: CASSKKGLGGGFLAKNIQYF.

The chain uses TRBV20-1 and TRBJ1-2; 7 nucleotides line up with TRBD1. Germline V gene sequence: CDR1 DFQATT, CDR2 SNEGSKA (reference sequence). The CDR3 contains 11 residues. The CDR3 DNA is TGCAGAGTAACAGGGGTAGACGGCTACACCTTC. Translation: CRVTGVDGYTF.

The rearrangement links TRBV6-6 to TRBJ2-2, with 9 bases matching TRBD1. Germline CDR1 is MNHNY and CDR2 is SVGAGI (reference sequence). The CDR3 consists of 15 residues. V shed 5 bases, J shed 3 bases, and the junction held 4 bases outside the gene matches. Here the CDR3 DNA reads TGTGCCAGCAGTGGGGACAGGGACGACACCGGGGAGCTGTTTTTT. It encodes CASSGDRDDTGELFF.

The chain combines TRBV6-1 with TRBJ2-5, with D hard to call. The closer fit of TRBJ2-7 to the DNA end suggests the J call may be wrong. The germline gives CDR1 MNHNS, CDR2 SASEGT. This CDR3 spans 14 amino acids. CDR3 region: CASSERGSSYEQYF. The CDR3 DNA follows: TGTGCCAGCAGTGAGCGCGGCAGCTCCTACGAGCAGTACTTC.

This clone showed up just once. The CDR3 sequence is CASSPLGEVLGNTQYF. In DNA form, the CDR3 reads TGTGCCAGCAGCCCCCTCGGGGAGGTCCTAGGAAATACGCAGTATTTT. The rearrangement uses TRBV7-9 and TRBJ2-3; maybe TRBD2 (6 bases). Germline V gene sequence: CDR1 SEHNR, CDR2 FQNEAQ (reference sequence). CDR3 length: 16 amino acids. V was shortened by 5 bases and J by 7 bases, with 22 bases between the two germline ends.

The chain has TRBV5-1 and TRBJ2-1, with a possible D match to TRBD2 (6 bases). This CDR3 region has 15 residues. Between the trimmed V and J ends, which lost 3 bases and 6 bases, there was a span of 16 bases. The germline gives CDR1 SGHRS, CDR2 YFSETQ. The CDR3 bases are TGCGCCAGCAGCTACCGGGACTCTGGGTCCAATGAGCAGTTCTTC. Translated: CASSYRDSGSNEQFF.

This clone was detected only a few times. This chain links TRBV28 with TRBJ2-1; TRBD2 matches at 9 bases. In germline, CDR1 is MDHEN, CDR2 SYDVKM. V was clipped by 6 bases and J by 4 bases; unmatched bases: 4. There are 14 residues in the CDR3. The CDR3 protein is CASRLAGSYNEQFF. CDR3 DNA: TGTGCCAGCAGACTAGCGGGCAGTTACAATGAGCAGTTCTTC.

Only a few counts were recorded for this clone. This chain links TRBV5-4 with TRBJ1-1; 9 bases are a match to TRBD1. The CDR3 has 15 amino acids. Germline V lookup: CDR1 SGHNT, CDR2 YYREEE (reference sequence). The V and J ends lost 5 bases and 1 base, in that order; junction bases with no gene match: 6. In DNA, the CDR3 is TGTGCCAGCAGTTATCAACAGGGGGCGAACACTGAAGCTTTCTTT. This encodes CASSYQQGANTEAFF.

This sequence joins TRBV11-2 and TRBJ2-5; 9 bases fit TRBD2. J gave up 1 base and V 6 bases, and 12 bases lay outside the gene matches. Germline V gene sequence: CDR1 SGHAT, CDR2 FQNNGV. There are 17 residues in the CDR3. The CDR3 DNA sequence: TGTGCCAGCAGACCCTCCACCCTAGCGGGAATCCAAGAGACCCAGTACTTC. Translating it yields CASRPSTLAGIQETQYF.

This chain uses TRBV11-2 with TRBJ1-1; D is unresolved. From germline, CDR1 is SGHAT and CDR2 FQNNGV. The CDR3 runs to 11 residues. Trimming removed 11 bases at V and 1 base at J, with 8 bases between. The chain's CDR3 is CASRRNTEAFF. Written as DNA, the CDR3 is TGTGCCTCCCGCAGGAACACTGAAGCTTTCTTT.

Of note for this clone: The same CDR3 also results from other DNA sequences found in this sample. The V and J genes are TRBV28 and TRBJ2-7; TRBD1 matches at 9 bases. After removal of 2 bases from V and 0 bases from J, the junction contained 5 bases not matched to a gene. The CDR3 extends over 16 amino acids. Germline V gene data show CDR1 as MDHEN and CDR2 as SYDVKM. CDR3 amino acids: CASSLSGTGLSYEQYF. Here the CDR3 DNA reads TGTGCCAGCAGTTTAAGCGGGACAGGGCTCTCCTACGAGCAGTACTTC.

This clone was seen a handful of times. CDR3 region: CASSLGGLQETQYF. As DNA, the CDR3 is TGTGCCAGCAGCTTAGGGGGACTACAAGAGACCCAGTACTTC. The V call is TRBV7-9, the J call TRBJ2-5; 7 bases fit TRBD2. Trimming removed 1 base from V and 2 bases from J; junction bases left unmatched: 1. Germline CDR1 and CDR2: SEHNR and FQNEAQ (reference sequence). The CDR3 has 14 amino acids. The complete variable domain, with remaining parts taken from reference TRBV7-9 and TRBJ2-5, reads DTGVSQNPRHKITKRGQNVTFRCDPISEHNRLYWYRQTLGQGPEFLTYFQNEAQLEKSRLLSDRFSAERPKGSFSTLEIQRTEQGDSAMYLCASSLGGLQETQYFGPGTRLLVL.

The rearrangement uses TRBV2 and TRBJ2-1; the match to TRBD2 covers 10 bases. V shed 6 bases and J 6 bases; nucleotides not matched to a gene: 11. The length of the CDR3 is 16 residues. Germline CDR1 reads SNHLY; CDR2 reads FYNNEI. The CDR3 DNA follows: TGTGCCAGCAGGCAGGAAGCGGGAGGGCCTAGCAATGAGCAGTTCTTC. The encoded protein is CASRQEAGGPSNEQFF. Supplemented by reference TRBV2 and TRBJ2-1, the full variable domain reads EPEVTQTPSHQVTQMGQEVILRCVPISNHLYFYWYRQILGQKVEFLVSFYNNEISEKSEIFDDQFSVERPDGSNFTLKIRSTKLEDSAMYFCASRQEAGGPSNEQFFGPGTRLTVL.

CDR3 protein: CASSFPGYEQYF. The CDR3 DNA reads as TGTGCCAGCAGCTTTCCGGGCTACGAGCAGTACTTC. The chain combines TRBV27 with TRBJ2-7, with D unclear. Looked up from germline, CDR1 is MNHEY and CDR2 is SMNVEV (reference sequence). Trimming removed 6 bases from V and 3 bases from J, with 9 bases in between. The CDR3 contains 12 residues.

This clone was seen a single time. The chain joins TRBV2 to TRBJ1-5, with D hard to call. Trimming took 3 bases from V and 7 from J, leaving 19 bases between them. The CDR3 has 16 residues. Germline values: CDR1 SNHLY, CDR2 FYNNEI. The CDR3 DNA is TGTGCCAGCAGTGATTCGGGGTTGGGCTTTAGACAGCCCCAGCATTTT. It translates to CASSDSGLGFRQPQHF. Full variable domain (rest looked up from reference TRBV2 and TRBJ1-5): EPEVTQTPSHQVTQMGQEVILRCVPISNHLYFYWYRQILGQKVEFLVSFYNNEISEKSEIFDDQFSVERPDGSNFTLKIRSTKLEDSAMYFCASSDSGLGFRQPQHFGDGTRLSIL.

The rearrangement links TRBV15 to TRBJ2-7; 13 positions match TRBD2. The germline V gene encodes CDR1 LNHNV and CDR2 YYDKDF (reference sequence). CDR3 length: 15 amino acids. Unmatched junction bases numbered 2, after V lost 3 bases and J lost 3 bases. As DNA, the CDR3 is TGTGCCACCAGCAGCACTAGCGGGAGGGTCTACGAGCAGTACTTC. This gives the protein CATSSTSGRVYEQYF.

This clone was detected a few times. V and J are TRBV11-3 and TRBJ2-1; 8 nucleotides match TRBD2. The CDR3 is 16 amino acids. Germline trimming cut 6 bases from V and 2 bases from J; bases unmatched to any gene: 9. CDR1 is SGHNT, CDR2 YENEEA, per germline. CDR3 DNA: TGTGCCAGCAGTCCTACTAGCGGTGCCACCTACAATGAGCAGTTCTTC. Translation: CASSPTSGATYNEQFF.

The CDR3 region has the DNA TGCGCCAGCAACAGACAGGGGATGGAGACCCAGTACTTC. Protein: CASNRQGMETQYF. The rearrangement joins TRBV10-1 to TRBJ2-5, with 8 bases identical to TRBD1. The CDR3 has 13 amino acids. The germline CDR1 and CDR2 sequences are WNHNN and SYGVQD (reference sequence). The V gene end was trimmed by 7 bases and the J gene end by 5 bases; junction bases not matched to a gene: 6.

The chain combines TRBV19 with TRBJ2-1; D possibly corresponds to TRBD1 (6 bases). The CDR3 covers 15 residues. V was clipped by 5 bases and J by 0 bases, with 11 bases between them. In germline, CDR1 is LNHDA, CDR2 SQIVND (reference sequence). CDR3 sequence (DNA): TGTGCCAGTAGTCAGGGGCCGAGCTCCTACAATGAGCAGTTCTTC. It yields the protein CASSQGPSSYNEQFF.